This T cell receptor (beta chain) was recovered during a study of molecular identifiers for immune sequencing clone quantification listed by TCRdb under 2018. Study-level background: For a replicate experiment, the RNA from either 20,000 or 100,000 naive CD8 T cells was divided into five aliquots, and four of those aliquots went on to sequencing. The study was a methods study using CD8 T cells to benchmark molecular-identifier clustering-based TCR repertoire sequencing (MIDCIRS) and TCR RNA copy counting.

The paper as a whole reports these results and caveats: The sizes of highly expanded clones could end up underestimated when identical TCR molecules share a barcode. Spiked-in Jurkat TCR RNA equal to a single cell's worth was reported to be detectable even within 1,100,000 naive CD8 T cells. Naive libraries contained spiked-in Jurkat TCR RNA (roughly 10 copies' worth), which is not part of the donor repertoire. When barcode sub-clustering was omitted, TCR diversity was inflated by chimeric consensus sequences, with chimeras reaching as high as 47%. In CMV-specific effector cells, clones with more than 20 RNA copies accounted for over 98% of molecules, whereas in naive cells such clones accounted for under 1%. Modeling estimated approximately 3 recovered TCR RNA copies per cell, compared with about 9.3 by digital PCR, which implies roughly 27% capture efficiency.

From the cysteine up to the phenylalanine, the CDR3 has a length of 12 residues. Only CDR3 DNA is held: 36 bases, read in frame from base 1. From the germline V gene (reference sequence), CDR1 is PRHDT and CDR2 is FYEKMQ. V is pared back by 3 bases and J by 6 bases, with 9 bases lying between the germline termini. To prepare the library, PCR was applied. Sequencing instrument: NextSeq 500. Bulk TCR libraries were prepared as previously described, using TCR primers listed in Table S5. Purification of total RNA was performed with the Qiagen AllPrep DNA/RNA kit. Reads from multiple sequencing runs of the same library were pooled before analysis. The published analysis was carried out like this. Reads were retained only if an exact TCR constant sequence was present, and the retained reads were trimmed to 150 nt and grouped according to their 12-nt molecular barcodes. Reads inside each barcode group were sub-clustered using a 15% Levenshtein threshold, and a quality-weighted consensus sequence was constructed for each RNA molecule. Non-functional sequences were discarded, and so were lower-count sequences lying one edit away from another sequence. On the basis of fitting two negative binomial distributions, barcode sub-clusters with fewer than 20% of the maximum read count were discarded. TCRdb reprocessed the public reads (quality trimming at Q25 with fastp, clone calling with MiXCR) and kept in-frame beta chains. Rows merge per CDR3 protein into single entries with the most common DNA and genes. The V and J calls and clone size come from TCRdb's table, not from the authors' own analysis. This sample comprises 45,000 to 55,000 distinct CDR3 sequences, roughly a third of them detected only once. Around 4% of the sample goes to the ten largest clones.

Details on this clonotype: The antigen this receptor binds is unknown. Base qualities are not provided; no much larger clone lies one nucleotide away.

Naive CD8 T cell libraries were made from 20,000 to 1,000,000 sorted cells using 10%, 30% or 50% of purified RNA. Naive CD8 T cells, defined as CD8+CD4-CCR7+CD45RA+, were FACS-sorted into RLT Plus buffer on a BD FACSAria II. Detection sensitivity was tested by spiking Jurkat RNA equal to ten or so TCR copies' worth into samples containing roughly 19,000-1,100,000 naive CD8 T cells. Enrichment of CD8 T cells was performed with RosetteSep CD8+ T Cell Enrichment Cocktail and Ficoll-Paque, after which ACK red cell lysis was carried out. The TCR sequence derives from a human donor in good health. Some libraries in this study had Jurkat cell RNA spiked in. This sequence uses TRBV13 and TRBJ2-7, with a tentative D call of TRBD1 or TRBD2, each matching 5 bases. Sequencing input: naive CD8+ T cells from blood, with Jurkat cell RNA spiked in. The cell subset or site label here, explained by the study, means: FACS-sorted CD8+CD4-CCR7+CD45RA+ naive T cells. The DNA sequence is as follows: TGTGCCAGCAGCTTGGGACCTACCGAGCAGTACTTC. It translates to CASSLGPTEQYF.